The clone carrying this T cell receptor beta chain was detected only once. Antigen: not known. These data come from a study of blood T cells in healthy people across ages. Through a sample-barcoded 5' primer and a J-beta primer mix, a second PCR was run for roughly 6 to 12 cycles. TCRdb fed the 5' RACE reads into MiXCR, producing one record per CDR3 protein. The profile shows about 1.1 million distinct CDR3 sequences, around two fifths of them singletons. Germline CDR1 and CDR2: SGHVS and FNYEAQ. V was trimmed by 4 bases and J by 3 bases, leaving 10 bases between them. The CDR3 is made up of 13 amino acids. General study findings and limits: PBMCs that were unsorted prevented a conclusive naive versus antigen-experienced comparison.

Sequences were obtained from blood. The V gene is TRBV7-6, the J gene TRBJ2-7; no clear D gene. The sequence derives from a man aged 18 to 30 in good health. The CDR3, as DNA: TGTGCCAGCAGCTCAAATCGGATCTACGAGCAGTACTTC. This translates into CASSSNRIYEQYF.